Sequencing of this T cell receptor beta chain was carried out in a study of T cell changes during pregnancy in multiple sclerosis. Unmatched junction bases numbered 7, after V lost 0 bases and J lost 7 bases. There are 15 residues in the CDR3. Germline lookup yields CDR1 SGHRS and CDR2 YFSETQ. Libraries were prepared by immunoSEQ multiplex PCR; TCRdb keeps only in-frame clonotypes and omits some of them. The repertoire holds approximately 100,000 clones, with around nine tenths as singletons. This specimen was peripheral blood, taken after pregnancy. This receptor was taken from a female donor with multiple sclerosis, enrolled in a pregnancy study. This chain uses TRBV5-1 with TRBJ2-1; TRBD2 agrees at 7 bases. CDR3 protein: CASSLVGAGGNEQFF. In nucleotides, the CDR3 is TGCGCCAGCAGCTTGGTAGGGGCCGGGGGGAATGAGCAGTTCTTC.